What follows is one TCR beta chain and its context. The entry originates in a study of blood T cell repertoires in COVID-19. This CDR3 is built from 14 residues. Produced via immunoSEQ multiplex PCR; TCRdb's table is partial and in-frame only. The repertoire includes around 170,000 clones, 70% to 90% of them detected once, and 2.5% to 3.5% sits in the top ten. The rearrangement joins TRBV21-1 to TRBJ2-2; the table names TRBD2, a call not compared with the DNA. TRBV21-1 is flagged as a pseudogene. This clonotype was sampled from a man aged 60 to 69 with acute or convalescent COVID-19. Sequenced input: peripheral blood. CDR3: CAQKAGGNTGELFF. DNA of the CDR3: TGTGCCCAGAAGGCGGGGGGGAACACCGGGGAGCTGTTTTTT.